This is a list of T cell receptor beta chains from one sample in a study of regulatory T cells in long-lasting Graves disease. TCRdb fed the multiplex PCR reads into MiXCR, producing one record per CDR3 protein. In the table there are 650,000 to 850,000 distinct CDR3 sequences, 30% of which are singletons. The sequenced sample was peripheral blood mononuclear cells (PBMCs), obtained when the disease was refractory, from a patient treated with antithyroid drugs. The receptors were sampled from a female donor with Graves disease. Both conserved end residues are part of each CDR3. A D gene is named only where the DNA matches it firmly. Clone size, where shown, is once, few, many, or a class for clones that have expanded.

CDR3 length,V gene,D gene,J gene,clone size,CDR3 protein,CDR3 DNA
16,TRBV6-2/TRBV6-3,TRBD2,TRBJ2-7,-,CASSYATSGNPYEQYF,TGTGCCAGCAGTTACGCGACTAGCGGGAATCCCTACGAGCAGTACTTC
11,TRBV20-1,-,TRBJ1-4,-,CSPGPNEKLFF,TGCAGTCCTGGACCTAATGAAAAACTGTTTTTT
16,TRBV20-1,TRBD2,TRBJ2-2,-,CSASLAGGRYTGELFF,TGCAGTGCTTCCCTAGCGGGAGGCCGGTACACCGGGGAGCTGTTTTTT
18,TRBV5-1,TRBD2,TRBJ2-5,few,CASSWGPGTSGSQVTQYF,TGCGCCAGCAGCTGGGGACCCGGGACTAGCGGGAGCCAAGTGACCCAGTACTTC
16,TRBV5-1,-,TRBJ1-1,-,CASSGKGRVSDTEAFF,TGCGCCAGCAGCGGGAAGGGGCGCGTGTCGGACACTGAAGCTTTCTTT
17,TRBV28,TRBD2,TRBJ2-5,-,CASSFGGPTSGEETQYF,TGTGCCAGCAGTTTCGGAGGGCCGACTAGCGGAGAAGAGACCCAGTACTTC
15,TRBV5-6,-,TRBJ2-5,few,CASSWGAGGPETQYF,TGTGCCAGCAGCTGGGGGGCGGGCGGGCCAGAGACCCAGTACTTC
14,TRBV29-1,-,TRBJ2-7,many,CSVETARDSYEQYF,TGCAGCGTTGAAACGGCCCGCGACTCCTACGAGCAGTACTTC
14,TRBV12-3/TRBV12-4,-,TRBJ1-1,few,CASSLGFSDTEAFF,TGTGCCAGCAGTTTAGGGTTTTCGGACACTGAAGCTTTCTTT
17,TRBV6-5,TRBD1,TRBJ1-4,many,CASSYPPGQKLAEKLFF,TGTGCCAGCAGTTACCCCCCGGGACAGAAGTTGGCTGAAAAACTGTTTTTT
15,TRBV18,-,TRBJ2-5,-,CASSPVIAAEETQYF,TGTGCCAGCTCACCAGTTATAGCGGCCGAAGAGACCCAGTACTTC
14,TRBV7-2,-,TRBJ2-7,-,CASSLGAGHYEQYF,TGTGCCAGCAGCTTAGGAGCGGGCCACTACGAGCAGTACTTC
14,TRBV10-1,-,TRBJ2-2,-,CASSGQTNTGELFF,TGCGCCAGCAGTGGACAGACGAACACCGGGGAGCTGTTTTTT
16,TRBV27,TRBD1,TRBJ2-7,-,CASSLPPRDRQYEQYF,TGTGCCAGCAGTTTACCCCCCCGGGACAGGCAATACGAGCAGTACTTC
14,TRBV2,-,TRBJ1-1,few,CASKTGPMNTEAFF,TGTGCCAGCAAAACCGGGCCCATGAACACTGAAGCTTTCTTT
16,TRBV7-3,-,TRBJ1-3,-,CASSSSRVTLGNTIYF,TGTGCCAGCAGTTCATCCAGGGTTACTCTGGGAAACACCATATATTTT
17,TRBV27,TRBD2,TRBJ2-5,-,CASSFGAGGPWRETQYF,TGTGCCAGCAGTTTCGGAGCGGGAGGGCCTTGGAGAGAGACCCAGTACTTC
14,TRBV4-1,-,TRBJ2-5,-,CASSHREGQETQYF,TGCGCCAGCAGCCACAGGGAAGGCCAAGAGACCCAGTACTTC
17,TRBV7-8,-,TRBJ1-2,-,CASSLPPTVGTWQGYTF,TGTGCCAGCAGCTTACCCCCAACCGTAGGGACATGGCAGGGCTACACCTTC
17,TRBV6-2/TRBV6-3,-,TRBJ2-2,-,CASSYSVGTVNTGELFF,TGTGCCAGCAGTTACTCAGTGGGAACGGTTAACACCGGGGAGCTGTTTTTT
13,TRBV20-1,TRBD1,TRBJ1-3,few,CSARQGARNTIYF,TGCAGTGCCAGACAGGGGGCAAGAAACACCATATATTTT
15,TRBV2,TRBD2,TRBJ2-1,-,CASSEELAGGYEQFF,TGTGCCAGCAGTGAAGAACTAGCGGGAGGGTATGAGCAGTTCTTC
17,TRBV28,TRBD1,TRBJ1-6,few,CASSLPITGTGDSPLHF,TGTGCCAGCAGTCTCCCTATAACCGGGACAGGGGATTCACCCCTCCACTTT
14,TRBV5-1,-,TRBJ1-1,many,CASSPGQPNTEAFF,TGTGCCAGCAGCCCGGGACAACCGAACACTGAAGCTTTCTTT
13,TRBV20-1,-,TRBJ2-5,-,CSASGPSGETQYF,TGCAGTGCTTCAGGCCCATCGGGAGAGACCCAGTACTTC
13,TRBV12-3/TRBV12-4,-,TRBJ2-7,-,CASSFVSTYEQYF,TGTGCCAGCAGTTTTGTCAGCACCTACGAGCAGTACTTC
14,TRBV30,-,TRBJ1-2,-,CAWDPGQSNYGYTF,TGTGCCTGGGATCCGGGACAAAGTAACTATGGCTACACCTTC
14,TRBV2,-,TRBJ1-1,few,CASNLRGLNTEAFF,TGTGCCAGCAACCTCAGGGGCCTGAACACTGAAGCTTTCTTT
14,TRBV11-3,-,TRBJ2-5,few,CASSAHGTEETQYF,TGTGCCAGCAGCGCCCACGGGACGGAAGAGACCCAGTACTTC
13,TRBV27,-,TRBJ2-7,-,CASSLSSRSGQYF,TGTGCCAGCAGCCTTTCGAGTAGGTCTGGGCAGTACTTC
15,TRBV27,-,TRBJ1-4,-,CASRRAGGGNEKLFF,TGTGCCAGCAGGAGAGCGGGGGGAGGGAATGAAAAACTGTTTTTT
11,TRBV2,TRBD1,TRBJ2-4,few,CASSSGQGQIF,TGTGCCAGCAGTTCCGGACAGGGGCAAATCTTC
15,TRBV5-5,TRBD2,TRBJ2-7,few,CASSAGLAGAQEQYF,TGTGCCAGCAGCGCGGGACTAGCGGGAGCGCAGGAGCAGTACTTC
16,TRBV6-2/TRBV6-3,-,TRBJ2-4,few,CASITGFSGRGNIQYF,TGTGCCAGCATTACAGGATTTTCGGGTCGTGGGAACATTCAGTACTTC
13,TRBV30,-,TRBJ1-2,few,CAWSTLGPHGYTF,TGTGCCTGGAGTACGCTGGGGCCGCATGGCTACACCTTC
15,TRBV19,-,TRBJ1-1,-,CASSIKTGMNTEAFF,TGTGCCAGTAGTATCAAGACAGGAATGAACACTGAAGCTTTCTTT
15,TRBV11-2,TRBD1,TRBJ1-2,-,CASSPFRQGAMGYTF,TGTGCCAGCAGCCCTTTTCGACAGGGGGCGATGGGCTACACCTTC
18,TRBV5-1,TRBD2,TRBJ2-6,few,CASSGGLAGHSGANVLTF,TGCGCCAGCAGCGGGGGACTAGCGGGCCACTCTGGGGCCAACGTCCTGACTTTC
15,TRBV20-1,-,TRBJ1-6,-,CSASDSETANSPLHF,TGCAGTGCTAGTGATTCTGAGACGGCCAATTCACCCCTCCACTTT
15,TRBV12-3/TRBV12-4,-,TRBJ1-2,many,CASSLATKGIYGYTF,TGTGCCAGCAGTTTAGCCACAAAGGGCATCTATGGCTACACCTTC
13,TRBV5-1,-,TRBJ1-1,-,CASSIFMNTEAFF,TGCGCCAGCAGCATCTTCATGAACACTGAAGCTTTCTTT
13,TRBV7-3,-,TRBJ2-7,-,CASRADLSGEQYF,TGTGCCAGCAGAGCGGACCTCTCGGGCGAGCAGTACTTC
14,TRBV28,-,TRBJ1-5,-,CASTPYSGNQPQHF,TGTGCCAGCACCCCCTACTCGGGCAATCAGCCCCAGCATTTT
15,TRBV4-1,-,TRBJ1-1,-,CASSQEAGRRTEAFF,TGCGCCAGCAGCCAAGAGGCAGGGCGACGGACTGAAGCTTTCTTT
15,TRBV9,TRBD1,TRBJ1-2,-,CASSVGQGGNYGYTF,TGTGCCAGCAGCGTAGGACAGGGGGGAAACTATGGCTACACCTTC
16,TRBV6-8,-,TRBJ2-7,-,CASSRPRDMGSYEQYF,TGCGCCAGCAGTAGGCCCCGGGACATGGGCTCCTACGAGCAGTACTTC
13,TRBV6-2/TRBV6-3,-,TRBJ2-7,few,CASSYRSDYEQYF,TGTGCCAGCAGTTATCGTTCGGATTACGAGCAGTACTTC
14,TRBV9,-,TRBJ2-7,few,CASSSRLPSYEQYF,TGTGCCAGCAGCTCTCGGTTGCCCTCCTACGAGCAGTACTTC
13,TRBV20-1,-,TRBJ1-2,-,CSARHTANYGYTF,TGCAGTGCTAGACACACAGCTAACTATGGCTACACCTTC
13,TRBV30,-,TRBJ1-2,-,CAWIGAAIYGYTF,TGTGCCTGGATTGGAGCAGCGATCTATGGCTACACCTTC
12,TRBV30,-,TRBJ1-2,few,CAWRPNSRGYTF,TGTGCCTGGAGGCCAAACAGTCGTGGCTACACCTTC
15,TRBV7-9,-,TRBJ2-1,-,CASSLAPSAYNEQFF,TGTGCCAGCAGCTTAGCCCCGTCGGCCTACAATGAGCAGTTCTTC
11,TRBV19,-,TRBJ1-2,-,CASKHNYGYTF,TGTGCCAGCAAGCATAACTATGGCTACACCTTC
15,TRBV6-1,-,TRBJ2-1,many,CASSHRDGNYNEQFF,TGTGCCAGCAGCCACCGGGACGGGAACTACAATGAGCAGTTCTTC
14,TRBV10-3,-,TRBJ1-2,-,CAISEGPDVYGYTF,TGTGCCATCAGTGAAGGTCCGGACGTCTATGGCTACACCTTC
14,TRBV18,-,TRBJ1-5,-,CASSPPGSNQPQHF,TGTGCCAGCAGTCCACCGGGGAGCAATCAGCCCCAGCATTTT
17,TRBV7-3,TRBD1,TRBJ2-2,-,CASSLTIGQGIDGELFF,TGTGCCAGCAGCTTAACGATAGGACAGGGAATAGACGGGGAGCTGTTTTTT
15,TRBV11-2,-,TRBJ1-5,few,CASSLEPGGGQPQHF,TGTGCCAGCAGCCTTGAACCGGGAGGAGGTCAGCCCCAGCATTTT
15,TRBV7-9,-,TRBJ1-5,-,CASSPGQGEVEPQHF,TGTGCCAGCAGCCCAGGCCAGGGTGAGGTTGAGCCCCAGCATTTT
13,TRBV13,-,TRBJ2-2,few,CASSLRGIGELFF,TGTGCCAGCAGCTTAAGAGGAATCGGGGAGCTGTTTTTT